This is a list of T cell receptor beta chains from one sample in a study of blood T cell repertoires in COVID-19. Assay used: immunoSEQ multiplex PCR; TCRdb lists only in-frame clones, some missing. Of 300,000 to 450,000 clones in the sample, roughly nine tenths were seen once. The sample taken for sequencing was peripheral blood. The receptors come from a woman in her fifties or sixties with COVID-19, enrolled during active disease. CDR3s include the opening cysteine and the closing phenylalanine or tryptophan.

cdr3_aa | j_call | v_call
CASSYRGQGALETQYF | TRBJ2-5 | TRBV5-1
CASSDWGRGSNQPQHF | TRBJ1-5 | TRBV6-1
CASSFNRGGGADTQYF | TRBJ2-3 | TRBV11-2
CASSVNGQGHSPLHF | TRBJ1-6 | TRBV9
CASSPTTGIRNTEAFF | TRBJ1-1 | TRBV28
CASSRRGGQINEQFF | TRBJ2-1 | TRBV3-1/TRBV3-2
CASSPPGAAETQYF | TRBJ2-5 | TRBV5-4
CATSDLIEETQYF | TRBJ2-5 | TRBV24-1
CASRGQLDTEAFF | TRBJ1-1 | TRBV6-4
CASSFRRGAGDTQYF | TRBJ2-3 | TRBV27
CARSLATGVWSRDYYGYTF | TRBJ1-2 | TRBV5-3
CASRSTGVSSYNSPLHF | TRBJ1-6 | TRBV5-6
CASSRRQGGYTF | TRBJ1-2 | TRBV3-1/TRBV3-2
CASSPGLAGGHNEQFF | TRBJ2-1 | TRBV11-3
CASSLNRDGELFF | TRBJ2-2 | TRBV5-8
CASSKSPGQGVVAFF | TRBJ1-1 | TRBV2
CASSPLGHTGELFF | TRBJ2-2 | TRBV6-5
CASSYSGQGGRGYTF | TRBJ1-2 | TRBV6-5
CASSRQGTPGELFF | TRBJ2-2 | TRBV2
CASSLLQYSGELFF | TRBJ2-2 | TRBV5-1
CASSGGGLAGTTDTQYF | TRBJ2-3 | TRBV5-1
CASSLTAGGIMSSYNEQFF | TRBJ2-1 | TRBV5-5
CASSFTGTEPYEQYF | TRBJ2-7 | TRBV5-1
CASSSGQGRTNYGYTF | TRBJ1-2 | TRBV5-4
CASSFRDRGVYEQYF | TRBJ2-7 | TRBV23-1
CASSLVDRVGEKLFF | TRBJ1-4 | TRBV5-6
CASSLAGGREAEQFF | TRBJ2-1 | TRBV9
CASIPFLNTEAFF | TRBJ1-1 | TRBV10-2
CASSPTNAASYTF | TRBJ1-2 | TRBV18
CASSLTGGYTF | TRBJ1-2 | TRBV12-3/TRBV12-4
CASSQAGGNYGYTF | TRBJ1-2 | TRBV4-1
CASKLSGGNEQFF | TRBJ2-1 | TRBV19
CASSYYRGSNEQFF | TRBJ2-1 | TRBV6-6
CARGRKSNQPQHF | TRBJ1-5 | TRBV6-6
CASSADRIPNDNYGYTF | TRBJ1-2 | TRBV7-8
CASKSASSTEAFF | TRBJ1-1 | TRBV5-5
CASRPQRGSIYEQYF | TRBJ2-7 | TRBV19
CASSWGLNSPLHF | TRBJ1-6 | TRBV27
CASSVDGSSGNTIYF | TRBJ1-3 | TRBV9
CAWSPAEVRSSTDTQYF | TRBJ2-3 | TRBV30
CASSEVSGGYETQYF | TRBJ2-5 | TRBV6-1
CASSPRSDPYEQYF | TRBJ2-7 | TRBV19
CASGTGVGTEAFF | TRBJ1-1 | TRBV7-2
CASSITGGRSSPLHF | TRBJ1-6 | TRBV19
CASSFRQGPANTEAFF | TRBJ1-1 | TRBV6-5
CASSVGDSRNQPQHF | TRBJ1-5 | TRBV9
CASSPRAANSPLHF | TRBJ1-6 | TRBV3-1/TRBV3-2
CASSQVAGNEQFF | TRBJ2-1 | TRBV4-2